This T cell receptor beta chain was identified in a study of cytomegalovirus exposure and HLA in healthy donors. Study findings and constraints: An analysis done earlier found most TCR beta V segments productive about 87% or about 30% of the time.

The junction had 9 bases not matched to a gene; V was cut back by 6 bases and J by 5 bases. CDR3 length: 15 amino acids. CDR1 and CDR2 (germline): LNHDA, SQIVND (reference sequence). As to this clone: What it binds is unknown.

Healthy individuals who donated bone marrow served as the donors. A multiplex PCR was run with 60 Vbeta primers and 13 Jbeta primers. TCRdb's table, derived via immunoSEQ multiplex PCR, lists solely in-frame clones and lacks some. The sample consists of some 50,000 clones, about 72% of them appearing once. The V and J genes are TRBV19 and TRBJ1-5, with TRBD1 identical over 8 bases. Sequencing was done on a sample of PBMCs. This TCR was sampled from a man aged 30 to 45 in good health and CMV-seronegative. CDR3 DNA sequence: TGTGCCAGTAGACCCGGACAGGGAGGGCATCAGCCCCAGCATTTT. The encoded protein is CASRPGQGGHQPQHF.